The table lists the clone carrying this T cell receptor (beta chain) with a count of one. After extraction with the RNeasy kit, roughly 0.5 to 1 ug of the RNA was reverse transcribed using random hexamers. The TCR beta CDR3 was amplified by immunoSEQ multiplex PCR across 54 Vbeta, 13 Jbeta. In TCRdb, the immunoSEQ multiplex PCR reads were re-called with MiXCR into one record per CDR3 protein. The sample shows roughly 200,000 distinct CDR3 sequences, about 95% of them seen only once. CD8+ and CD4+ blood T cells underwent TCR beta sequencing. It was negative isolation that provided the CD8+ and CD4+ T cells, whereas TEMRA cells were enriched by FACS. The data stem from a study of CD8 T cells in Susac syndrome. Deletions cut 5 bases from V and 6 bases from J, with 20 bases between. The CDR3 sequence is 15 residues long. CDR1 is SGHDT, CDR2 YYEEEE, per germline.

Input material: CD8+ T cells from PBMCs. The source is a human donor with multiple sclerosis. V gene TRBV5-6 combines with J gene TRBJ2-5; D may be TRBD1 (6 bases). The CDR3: CASSREDSLGKTQYF. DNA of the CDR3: TGTGCCAGCAGTCGTGAGGACAGCCTGGGGAAGACCCAGTACTTC.